This entry lists 23 T cell receptor beta chains sequenced from one sample in a study of shared clonotypes between healthy human individuals (TCRdb year 2020). Libraries were built with the immunoSEQ multiplex PCR assay. The clones in this table, taken by TCRdb from immuneACCESS, are in-frame only. Not every clone is retained; where verified, under half of the shortfall comes from an unresolved V gene, and the cause of the rest is unknown. Within this sample are some 2,100,000 clones, with approximately 94% of them counted one time only. Clones ranked in the top ten supply around 0.13% of the sample. Sequencing was done on a sample of naive CD4+ T cells sorted from blood. This specimen's cell subset or site label, interpreted: CD45RA+ positively selected. Source of these receptors: a man aged 18 to 29 in good health.

V is TRBV5-1 and J is TRBJ2-2; 8 bases agree with TRBD2. This CDR3 is 15 amino acids long. Germline V lookup: CDR1 SGHRS, CDR2 YFSETQ. V trimming: 0 bases; J trimming: 10 bases; junction bases outside the gene matches: 8. The CDR3 loop reads CASSLDGLASEELFF. As DNA, the CDR3 is TGCGCCAGCAGCTTGGATGGACTAGCTTCAGAGGAGCTGTTTTTT.

The count of this clone is one. The chain recombines TRBV9 with TRBJ1-4; D call uncertain. Germline V gene sequence: CDR1 SGDLS, CDR2 YYNGEE. Trimming pared 1 base from V and 4 bases from J, leaving 11 bases between. This CDR3 has 15 residues. CDR3 in DNA: TGTGCCAGCAGCGTAATGATGGATTTTAATGAAAAACTGTTTTTT. Translation gives CASSVMMDFNEKLFF.

The chain uses TRBV5-1 and TRBJ2-5; D remains ambiguous. The CDR3 is 15 amino acids. V was trimmed by 4 bases and J by 2 bases, leaving 15 bases between them. Looked up from germline, CDR1 is SGHRS and CDR2 is YFSETQ. The CDR3 DNA reads as TGCGCCAGCAGCCCTGGTTTAGGGCTTCAAGAGACCCAGTACTTC. Its translation: CASSPGLGLQETQYF.

The rearrangement joins TRBV10-3 to TRBJ2-7; either TRBD1 or TRBD2 may supply D (5 bases each). Germline CDR1 reads ENHRY; CDR2 reads SYGVKD. V was pared by 10 bases and J by 5 bases, with 12 bases between. The CDR3 consists of 11 residues. CDR3 protein: CATRRDDEQYF. Written as DNA, the CDR3 is TGTGCCACCCGACGGGACGACGAGCAGTACTTC.

V usage is TRBV6-1 and J usage is TRBJ1-5; 7 positions agree with TRBD1. V lost 5 bases, J lost 5 bases, and 9 bases stayed unmatched. Looked up from germline, CDR1 is MNHNS and CDR2 is SASEGT. The CDR3 runs to 15 residues. The CDR3, as DNA: TGTGCCAGCAGTTCCTACCAGGGGGGTTATCAGCCCCAGCATTTT. This translates into CASSSYQGGYQPQHF.

The V and J genes are TRBV4-3 and TRBJ2-4; TRBD1 might be the D (6 bases). CDR3 size: 17 residues. V lost 0 bases and J lost 2, with 14 bases in between. CDR1 and CDR2 (germline): LGHNA, YSLEER. CDR3 protein: CASSQDWGLQTKNIQYF. The CDR3 DNA reads TGCGCCAGCAGCCAAGATTGGGGGCTTCAGACCAAAAACATTCAGTACTTC.

The rearrangement links TRBV28 to TRBJ2-7; TRBD1 matches at 9 bases. J was trimmed by 6 bases and V by 6 bases; bases with no gene match: 12. The length of the CDR3 is 15 residues. CDR1 is MDHEN, CDR2 SYDVKM, per germline. The CDR3 nucleotides are TGTGCCAGCAGCTCCGCCGGGACAGGGAGCGGCGAGCAGTACTTC. Its translation: CASSSAGTGSGEQYF.

V gene TRBV5-1 combines with J gene TRBJ1-1, with a possible D match to TRBD1 (5 bases). Germline loops: CDR1 SGHRS, CDR2 YFSETQ. The CDR3 sequence is 15 residues long. Trimming pared 4 bases from V and 0 bases from J, leaving 13 bases between. The CDR3 DNA is TGCGCCAGCAGCCCCCGACAGTTAATGAACACTGAAGCTTTCTTT. Protein: CASSPRQLMNTEAFF.

V usage is TRBV5-1 and J usage is TRBJ2-3, with TRBD1 matching 8 bases. V dropped 3 bases and J dropped 0; count of bases not matched to a gene: 6. The germline V gene has CDR1 SGHRS and CDR2 YFSETQ. The CDR3 extends over 16 amino acids. The DNA of the CDR3 is TGCGCCAGCAGCTCCGCAGGGGGCTACAGCACAGATACGCAGTATTTT. This sequence encodes CASSSAGGYSTDTQYF.

The rearrangement links TRBV30 to TRBJ1-2; D is undetermined. CDR1 is GTSNPN, CDR2 SVGIG, per germline (reference sequence). This CDR3 region has 16 residues. V shed 2 bases and J shed 4 bases, with 20 bases lying between them. In nucleotides, the CDR3 is TGTGCCTGGAGTAAGGATACGGGATACAGCACCTATGGCTACACCTTC. Encoded protein: CAWSKDTGYSTYGYTF.

The chain links TRBV2 to TRBJ2-5, with D uncertain. The germline V and J ends were trimmed by 2 bases and 2 bases, with 6 bases remaining between them. The CDR3 contains 13 residues. The germline V gene encodes CDR1 SNHLY and CDR2 FYNNEI. The CDR3 is CASSEQQQETQYF. The DNA of the CDR3 is TGTGCCAGCAGTGAACAACAGCAAGAGACCCAGTACTTC.

This chain joins TRBV2 and TRBJ2-4, with D perhaps matching TRBD2 (5 bases). Trimming cost V 2 bases and J 2 bases, with 16 bases left between them. This CDR3 is built from 17 residues. Germline CDR1 reads SNHLY; CDR2 reads FYNNEI. CDR3 sequence reads: CASSESGSRGSKNIQYF. CDR3 nucleotide sequence: TGTGCCAGCAGTGAATCTGGATCTCGAGGGTCCAAAAACATTCAGTACTTC.

The chain has TRBV5-1 and TRBJ2-7; TRBD2 matches 13 bases. The CDR3 has 14 amino acids. Germline-derived CDR1 and CDR2 are SGHRS and YFSETQ. With V trimmed by 4 bases and J by 9 bases, 7 bases remained unmatched. CDR3 bases: TGCGCCAGCAGCAGCGGGACTAGCGGGATGGTGCAGTACTTC. This encodes CASSSGTSGMVQYF.

Turning to this clone: The germline gene is not matched at one end of the junction; a read error may be the cause. V is TRBV6-4 and J is TRBJ1-4, with D hard to call. CDR1 MRHNA and CDR2 SNTAGT come from the germline V gene. The CDR3 loop spans 21 amino acids. In DNA form, the CDR3 reads TGTGTCAGCAGTGACCCTGCCCCGATTTGGGGTGCCCATACGACTAATGAAAAACTGTTTTTT. Its translation is CVSSDPAPIWGAHTTNEKLFF.

The chain combines TRBV7-2 with TRBJ2-1, with D tentatively TRBD2 (6 bases). The CDR3 length is 14 residues. Looked up from germline, CDR1 is SGHTA and CDR2 is FQGNSA. The V end lost 6 bases, the J end lost 5 bases, and 14 bases lay between the germline ends. The CDR3 DNA sequence: TGTGCCAGCAGAGTGGAGGGCGGGAACAATGAGCAGTTCTTC. This gives the protein CASRVEGGNNEQFF.

The genes are TRBV29-1 and TRBJ1-2; 7 nucleotides agree with TRBD1. The V segment lost 7 bases and the J segment 8 bases; nucleotides outside the gene matches: 7. The CDR3 length is 11 residues. The germline V gene encodes CDR1 SQVTM and CDR2 ANQGSEA. The CDR3 region has the DNA TGCAGCGCTCGACAGGGCGGGGGCTACACCTTC. Translated: CSARQGGGYTF.

V and J are TRBV29-1 and TRBJ2-1; D call uncertain. CDR3 length: 14 residues. V lost 4 bases and J lost 0, with 10 bases in between. The germline V gene encodes CDR1 SQVTM and CDR2 ANQGSEA. The CDR3 reads CSVASLISYNEQFF. CDR3 in DNA: TGCAGCGTTGCCAGCTTGATCTCCTACAATGAGCAGTTCTTC.

The sample holds one count of this clone. The chain recombines TRBV9 with TRBJ2-5; 7 bases fit TRBD1. This CDR3 spans 15 amino acids. The J segment lost 4 bases and the V segment lost 0 bases, leaving 6 bases of the junction unmatched. Germline CDR1 is SGDLS and CDR2 is YYNGEE. The CDR3 bases are TGTGCCAGCAGCGTAGAAGGGGGCGGCACAGAGACCCAGTACTTC. Translating gives CASSVEGGGTETQYF.

This CDR3 reads CASSGQWADTQYF. CDR3 nucleotide sequence: TGCGCCAGCAGTGGCCAATGGGCAGATACGCAGTATTTT. The J gene is TRBJ2-3, the V gene TRBV10-1; D is unresolved. Trimming removed 4 bases at V and 4 bases at J, with 9 bases between. Germline assignment: CDR1 WNHNN and CDR2 SYGVQD (reference sequence). CDR3 size: 13 residues.

This clone was found once. The chain uses TRBV7-2 and TRBJ1-1; tentatively, D is TRBD1 (6 bases). Trimming pared 3 bases from V and 7 bases from J, leaving 9 bases between. In germline, CDR1 is SGHTA, CDR2 FQGNSA. The CDR3 length is 12 residues. This chain's CDR3 is CASSLEQGEAFF. The CDR3 DNA reads TGTGCCAGCAGCTTGGAACAGGGTGAAGCTTTCTTT.

The rearrangement joins TRBV6-1 to TRBJ1-5; no definite D call. CDR1 MNHNS and CDR2 SASEGT come from the germline V gene. The CDR3 loop spans 14 amino acids. Trimming shortened V by 4 bases and J by 5 bases, and 12 bases separated the two germline ends. CDR3 sequence (DNA): TGTGCCAGCAGTGGTCGGGAAGCTTATCAGCCCCAGCATTTT. Translating it yields CASSGREAYQPQHF.

The V call is TRBV23-1, the J call TRBJ2-5; D is ambiguous. TRBV23-1 is identified as an open reading frame with a role that is uncertain. This CDR3 comprises 14 residues. Between the trimmed V and J ends, which lost 9 bases and 5 bases, there was a span of 19 bases. The CDR3 coding sequence is TGCGCCAGAACAAAAGGAGAGTGCGTGGAGACCCAGTACTTC. Translation: CARTKGECVETQYF.

The chain carries TRBV6-5 and TRBJ1-2; weak D call: TRBD1 (6 bases). Germline CDR1 and CDR2: MNHEY and SVGAGI. With 6 bases removed from V and 4 bases from J, the gap between germline ends came to 15 bases. The CDR3 sequence is 14 residues long. The CDR3 coding sequence is TGTGCCAGCAGACAAACAGGGTGGAGCTATGGCTACACCTTC. It yields the protein CASRQTGWSYGYTF.